These 30 T cell receptor beta chains came from one sample sequenced in a study of blood T cell repertoires in COVID-19. The assay was immunoSEQ multiplex PCR, and TCRdb's table has in-frame clones only and misses some. The top ten clones hold approximately 4% of a sample with about 220,000 clones, 82% of them seen once. The specimen sequenced was peripheral blood. These receptors originate from a woman aged 80 or older with acute or convalescent COVID-19.

The CDR3 bases are TGCAGCGTTGGGCGGTCCTCCTACGAGCAGTACTTC. Amino acids: CSVGRSSYEQYF. The J gene is TRBJ2-7, the V gene TRBV29-1; D is undetermined. V was shortened by 4 bases and J by 0 bases, with 7 bases between the two germline ends. CDR1 and CDR2 from the germline V gene are SQVTM and ANQGSEA. This CDR3 is built from 12 residues.

The rearrangement links TRBV19 to TRBJ2-5, with D possibly TRBD2 on 5 matching bases. Trimming left V 6 bases short and J 5 bases short, with 16 bases between. CDR3 length: 14 amino acids. Germline CDR1 is LNHDA and CDR2 is SQIVND (reference sequence). CDR3 sequence: CASRSAGLRETQYF. DNA for the CDR3: TGTGCCAGTAGGAGCGCGGGCCTCAGGGAGACCCAGTACTTC.

This clone was seen once. V usage is TRBV5-6 and J usage is TRBJ1-1; D is possibly TRBD1 (6 bases). Trimming removed 0 bases from V and 4 bases from J, with 10 bases in between. This CDR3 contains 14 residues. Germline assignment: CDR1 SGHDT and CDR2 YYEEEE. The CDR3 DNA reads TGTGCCAGCAGCTTGGTAGTAGGGGGCACTGAAGCTTTCTTT. Amino acids: CASSLVVGGTEAFF.

V is TRBV28 and J is TRBJ1-3; D is undetermined. CDR3 length equals 14 residues. The V end lost 2 bases, the J end lost 4 bases, and 9 bases lay between the germline ends. In germline, CDR1 is MDHEN, CDR2 SYDVKM. CDR3 region: CASSLREMGNTIYF. CDR3 bases: TGTGCCAGCAGTTTACGGGAGATGGGAAACACCATATATTTT.

The DNA of the CDR3 is TGTGCCAGTACTAGCTCCTACAATGAGCAGTTCTTC. Its translation: CASTSSYNEQFF. This chain links TRBV19 with TRBJ2-1; no clear D gene. The length of the CDR3 is 12 residues. CDR1 is LNHDA and CDR2 is SQIVND in the germline V gene (reference sequence). The V gene lost 7 bases and the J gene lost 0 bases, with 4 bases spanning the gap.

This clone was counted once. This sequence joins TRBV3-1 (or the pseudogene TRBV3-2) and TRBJ1-2; 9 nucleotides align to TRBD1. The CDR3 loop spans 14 amino acids. V shed 1 base and J 7 bases; nucleotides not matched to a gene: 4. Germline CDR1 LGHDT, CDR2 YNNKEL (reference sequence). Written as DNA, the CDR3 is TGTGCCAGCAGCCAAGGGGGGACAGGGACTGGCTACACCTTC. It codes for CASSQGGTGTGYTF.

The J gene is TRBJ1-2, the V gene TRBV11-3; TRBD1 matches 8 bases. Germline trimming cut 5 bases from V and 7 bases from J; bases unmatched to any gene: 9. Germline V gives CDR1 SGHNT, CDR2 YENEEA. CDR3 length: 14 residues. The CDR3 DNA reads as TGTGCCAGCAGCCCCGGACAGGGTAGCTCTGGCTACACCTTC. Translating it yields CASSPGQGSSGYTF. Together with reference TRBV11-3 and TRBJ1-2, the CDR3 gives the full variable domain: EAGVVQSPRYKIIEKKQPVAFWCNPISGHNTLYWYLQNLGQGPELLIRYENEEAVDDSQLPKDRFSAERLKGVDSTLKIQPAELGDSAVYLCASSPGQGSSGYTFGSGTRLTVV.

The V call is TRBV7-2, the J call TRBJ1-1; 8 nucleotides match TRBD1. V trimming: 0 bases; J trimming: 0 bases; junction bases outside the gene matches: 3. CDR1 and CDR2 (germline): SGHTA, FQGNSA. This CDR3 has 16 residues. CDR3 loop: CASSLARRGLNTEAFF. As DNA, the CDR3 is TGTGCCAGCAGCTTAGCGCGCAGGGGGCTGAACACTGAAGCTTTCTTT.

The V gene is TRBV19, the J gene TRBJ2-7; the D gene is possibly TRBD2 (5 bases). CDR3 length: 15 amino acids. The ends were cut back, 6 bases at V and 0 bases at J, with 15 bases in the middle. Per germline, CDR1 LNHDA and CDR2 SQIVND (reference sequence). The CDR3 DNA reads TGTGCCAGTAGCACATCAAAAGGAGGCTCCTACGAGCAGTACTTC. Its protein is CASSTSKGGSYEQYF.

This chain connects TRBV2 to TRBJ1-2; 8 nucleotides align to TRBD1. CDR3 size: 14 residues. V lost 5 bases, J lost 8 bases, and 10 bases stayed unmatched. CDR1 SNHLY and CDR2 FYNNEI come from the germline V gene. CDR3 region: CASSPQTGVTGYTF. In DNA form, the CDR3 reads TGTGCCAGCAGTCCCCAGACAGGGGTTACGGGCTACACCTTC.

This clone showed up just once. V is TRBV5-4 and J is TRBJ1-2, with D unresolved. This CDR3 is 15 amino acids long. Germline lookup yields CDR1 SGHNT and CDR2 YYREEE (reference sequence). V dropped 0 bases and J dropped 0 bases, with 9 bases sitting between them. For the CDR3, the DNA is TGTGCCAGCAGCTTGGGGGCCAGAGCTAACTATGGCTACACCTTC. This gives the protein CASSLGARANYGYTF.

This chain links TRBV3-1 (or the pseudogene TRBV3-2) with TRBJ2-4, with 7 bases matching TRBD2. The CDR3 is 16 residues long. CDR1 LGHDT and CDR2 YNNKEL come from the germline V gene (reference sequence). Trimming cost V 4 bases and J 5 bases; bases outside gene matches: 11. CDR3 bases: TGTGCCAGCAGCCGGGCGCTGGGGGGGATCCAAAACATTCAGTACTTC. It specifies CASSRALGGIQNIQYF.

This chain joins TRBV5-1 and TRBJ2-7; 10 nucleotides line up with TRBD1. V was pared by 0 bases and J by 5 bases, with 2 bases of the junction left unmatched. Germline V gene sequence: CDR1 SGHRS, CDR2 YFSETQ. This CDR3 has 14 residues. The CDR3 region is CASSLGQGANEQYF. The CDR3 bases are TGCGCCAGCAGCTTGGGACAGGGGGCTAACGAGCAGTACTTC.

The CDR3 loop is CASLQGNTEAFF. The CDR3 bases are TGTGCCAGCCTTCAGGGAAACACTGAAGCTTTCTTT. The gene calls are TRBV19 and TRBJ1-1, with a weak D call TRBD1 (5 bases). In germline, CDR1 is LNHDA, CDR2 SQIVND (reference sequence). V lost 9 bases and J 2 bases, leaving 10 bases between the germline ends. The CDR3 is 12 residues long.

This clone showed up just once. The genes are TRBV2 and TRBJ1-6; D is perhaps TRBD1 (5 bases). The CDR3 is 13 residues long. Germline V lookup: CDR1 SNHLY, CDR2 FYNNEI. V was trimmed by 3 bases and J by 6 bases, leaving 6 bases between them. Here the CDR3 DNA reads TGTGCCAGCAGTGAGGGGGGTAATTCACCCCTCCACTTT. This encodes CASSEGGNSPLHF.

The rearrangement links TRBV2 to TRBJ1-3; no clear D. Germline assignment: CDR1 SNHLY and CDR2 FYNNEI. Between the trimmed V and J ends, which lost 0 bases and 4 bases, there was a span of 10 bases. This CDR3 has 15 residues. CDR3 protein: CASSEALQRGNTIYF. For the CDR3, the DNA is TGTGCCAGCAGTGAAGCGCTTCAGAGGGGAAACACCATATATTTT.

The J gene is TRBJ1-2, the V gene TRBV5-4; 7 bases match TRBD1. The germline V gene encodes CDR1 SGHNT and CDR2 YYREEE (reference sequence). This CDR3 comprises 16 residues. The trim removed 2 bases at V and 4 bases at J, leaving 11 bases unmatched. The DNA of the CDR3 is TGTGCCAGCAGCTTCTCAGGGGGAGGATATAGCTATGGCTACACCTTC. Protein: CASSFSGGGYSYGYTF.

This clone was counted a single time. The V and J genes are TRBV15 and TRBJ2-3; D unclear. Trimming stripped 0 bases from V and 14 bases from J, with 12 bases between. Germline CDR1 LNHNV, CDR2 YYDKDF (reference sequence). The CDR3 extends over 12 amino acids. DNA of the CDR3: TGTGCCACCAGCAGAGATCGATCGACTCTGTATTTT. This translates into CATSRDRSTLYF.

The chain combines TRBV4-3 with TRBJ1-2; no firm D call. This CDR3 region has 14 residues. Germline-derived CDR1 and CDR2 are LGHNA and YSLEER. Trimming removed 2 bases at V and 6 bases at J, with 13 bases between. CDR3 DNA: TGCGCCAGCAGCCAAAGGCCCGGGTACCATGGCTACACCTTC. It specifies CASSQRPGYHGYTF.

This chain uses TRBV6-4 with TRBJ1-1; tentatively, D is TRBD1 (6 bases). Per germline, CDR1 MRHNA and CDR2 SNTAGT. CDR3 size: 18 residues. Trimming removed 0 bases from V and 0 bases from J, with 17 bases in between. The DNA of the CDR3 is TGTGCCAGCAGTGACTCATGGGGGCGAATTACCATGAACACTGAAGCTTTCTTT. Protein: CASSDSWGRITMNTEAFF.

This clone was observed a few times. The chain couples TRBV6-5 to TRBJ1-1; the D gene is possibly TRBD1 (6 bases). The CDR3 spans 13 residues. Per the germline V gene, CDR1 is MNHEY and CDR2 is SVGAGI. Deletions cut 5 bases from V and 7 bases from J, with 14 bases between. The CDR3 region has the DNA TGTGCCAGCAGTCTTCCTGGACAGCATGAAGCTTTCTTT. It codes for CASSLPGQHEAFF.

The chain employs TRBV29-1 and TRBJ2-7; perhaps TRBD1 as D (5 bases). The CDR3 is 15 amino acids. Germline lookup yields CDR1 SQVTM and CDR2 ANQGSEA. V lost 6 bases and J 4 bases, leaving 22 bases between the germline ends. The CDR3 DNA sequence: TGCAGCGTCGAAACCCCCCGTGGACCAGGGTACGAGCAGTACTTC. Its protein product is CSVETPRGPGYEQYF.

In its sample, this clone was seen once. The chain links TRBV28 to TRBJ1-1; 7 nucleotides agree with TRBD1. J was trimmed by 1 base and V by 4 bases; bases with no gene match: 6. CDR1 and CDR2 (germline): MDHEN, SYDVKM. The CDR3 is made up of 15 amino acids. The CDR3: CASSWLGTENTEAFF. The CDR3 coding sequence is TGTGCCAGCAGTTGGCTGGGGACAGAGAACACTGAAGCTTTCTTT.

The V and J genes are TRBV3-1 (or the pseudogene TRBV3-2) and TRBJ1-2; maybe TRBD1 (6 bases). The CDR3 extends over 14 amino acids. V dropped 5 bases and J dropped 4 bases, with 14 bases sitting between them. Germline V CDR1 and CDR2: LGHDT, YNNKEL (reference sequence). CDR3 in DNA: TGTGCCAGCAGCATGCGGACAGCCACCTATGGCTACACCTTC. Translation gives CASSMRTATYGYTF.

The chain is built from TRBV6-6 and TRBJ1-4; D not certain. This CDR3 region has 13 residues. V dropped 6 bases and J dropped 3 bases, with 8 bases sitting between them. Germline values: CDR1 MNHNY, CDR2 SVGAGI (reference sequence). The CDR3 sequence: CASSPIPNEKLFF. DNA for the CDR3: TGTGCCAGCAGCCCCATCCCTAATGAAAAACTGTTTTTT.

With respect to this clone: The same CDR3 also results from other DNA sequences found in this sample. The chain uses TRBV19 and TRBJ1-1; D remains unclear. Trimming shortened V by 3 bases and J by 1 base, and 6 bases separated the two germline ends. The CDR3 is made up of 13 amino acids. The germline V gene has CDR1 LNHDA and CDR2 SQIVND (reference sequence). DNA for the CDR3: TGTGCCAGTAGTATCGGTAGGAACACTGAAGCTTTCTTT. Its translation: CASSIGRNTEAFF.

This clone was observed once. The rearrangement joins TRBV7-2 to TRBJ2-7; a weak D match, TRBD1 (5 bases). Trimming cost V 0 bases and J 4 bases, with 7 bases left between them. This CDR3 is built from 13 residues. The germline V gene encodes CDR1 SGHTA and CDR2 FQGNSA. In DNA, the CDR3 is TGTGCCAGCAGCTTAGCTGGGGCATACGAGCAGTACTTC. It encodes CASSLAGAYEQYF.

This clone was found once. V gene TRBV5-1 combines with J gene TRBJ2-1; TRBD2 agrees at 10 bases. Germline lookup yields CDR1 SGHRS and CDR2 YFSETQ. Losses at the gene ends were 3 bases for V and 5 bases for J; bases not matched to a gene: 11. CDR3 length equals 17 residues. The CDR3 is CASSSGLADVKHNEQFF. The CDR3 bases are TGCGCCAGCAGCTCAGGACTAGCGGACGTCAAACACAATGAGCAGTTCTTC.

This chain links TRBV7-2 with TRBJ2-1; 12 bases fit TRBD2. CDR3 length equals 19 residues. The germline V gene encodes CDR1 SGHTA and CDR2 FQGNSA. V was clipped by 4 bases and J by 0 bases; unmatched bases: 10. CDR3 sequence: CASSSPGLAGSSSYNEQFF. In nucleotides, the CDR3 is TGTGCCAGCAGCTCCCCGGGACTAGCGGGCTCGAGCTCCTACAATGAGCAGTTCTTC.

J is TRBJ2-3 and V is TRBV9; 8 bases match TRBD2. After removal of 2 bases from V and 1 base from J, the junction contained 9 bases not matched to a gene. Germline-derived CDR1 and CDR2 are SGDLS and YYNGEE. The CDR3 contains 17 residues. The CDR3, as DNA: TGTGCCAGCAGCGTCGCCGGGGGGGCCACCGGCACAGATACGCAGTATTTT. It encodes CASSVAGGATGTDTQYF.